This TCR beta chain was observed in a study of cytomegalovirus exposure and HLA in healthy donors. Study-wide results and limits: Reported performance of the classifier showed diagnosis of cytomegalovirus status with high specificity and sensitivity. The study put 150 to 200 TCR beta chains on its list as cytomegalovirus-associated. Later analysis identified 16,000 or so TCR beta sequences associated with HLA alleles, using a false discovery rate threshold of 0.05.

Trimming stripped 0 bases from V and 3 bases from J, with 12 bases between. Per the germline V gene, CDR1 is LGHNA and CDR2 is YNFKEQ. The CDR3 covers 15 residues. 60 Vbeta and 13 Jbeta primers were used in PCR. The method was immunoSEQ multiplex PCR; TCRdb's version includes in-frame clones alone and lacks a portion of them. In all, the sample yields 70,000 or so clones. On this clone: Its cognate antigen is unknown.

This TCR derives from a female donor in good health and CMV-seropositive. The sequencing sample was made of PBMCs. This chain links TRBV4-2 with TRBJ2-7, with a tentative D call TRBD2 (6 bases). CDR3 sequence reads: CASSQEGRDFYEQYF. CDR3 coding DNA: TGTGCCAGCAGCCAAGAGGGACGGGACTTCTACGAGCAGTACTTC.